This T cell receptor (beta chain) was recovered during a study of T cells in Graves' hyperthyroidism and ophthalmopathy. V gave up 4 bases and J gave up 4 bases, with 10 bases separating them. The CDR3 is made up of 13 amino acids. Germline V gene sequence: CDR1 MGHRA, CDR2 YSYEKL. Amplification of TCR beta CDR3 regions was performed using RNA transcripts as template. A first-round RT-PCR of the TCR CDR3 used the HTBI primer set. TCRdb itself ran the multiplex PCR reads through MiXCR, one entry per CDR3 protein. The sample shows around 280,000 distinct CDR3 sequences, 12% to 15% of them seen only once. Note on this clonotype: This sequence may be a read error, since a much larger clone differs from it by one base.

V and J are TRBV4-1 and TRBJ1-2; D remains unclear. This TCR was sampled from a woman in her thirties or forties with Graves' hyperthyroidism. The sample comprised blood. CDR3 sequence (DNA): TGCGCCAGCAGCCGAACAGCCTTCTATGGCTACACCTTC. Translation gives CASSRTAFYGYTF.